This T cell receptor beta chain was sequenced during a study of blood T cell repertoires in COVID-19. Study context: The United States, Italy and Spain were the sources of the acute and convalescent COVID-19 samples.

Germline-derived CDR1 and CDR2 are LNHDA and SQIVND (reference sequence). Germline trimming cut 4 bases from V and 4 bases from J; bases unmatched to any gene: 4. The CDR3 covers 14 residues. In the original workflow: The assay estimated nucleated cells by amplifying reference gene primers. Clones were sequenced by immunoSEQ multiplex PCR, and TCRdb holds only the in-frame ones, with some missing. Clone size and V and J calls were adopted from that table, with D and trimming inferred from the DNA. The sample has fewer than 300,000 clones; 85% to 90% are singletons. The sequenced material came from peripheral blood. The receptor was isolated from a woman between 35 and 50 years old who had recovered from COVID-19. The chain recombines TRBV19 with TRBJ2-3; 8 bases are a match to TRBD1. The CDR3 DNA reads as TGTGCCAGTAGTAGCGGACAGGGCCCAGATACGCAGTATTTT. It translates to CASSSGQGPDTQYF.